These 15 T cell receptor beta chains originate from one sample sequenced in a study of T-cell memory formation after mild COVID-19. TCRdb independently ran MiXCR on the 5' RACE reads; one entry per CDR3 protein. Of approximately 7,400 distinct CDR3 sequences in the sample, approximately 32% are singletons; the top ten hold approximately 50%. The material sequenced was PBMCs or a T cell subset sorted from them (not recorded which). The receptors here all came from an adult woman who had mild COVID-19 (a few samples of this study predate the infection). Cell type and time point are not known.

This clonotype was recorded at least ten times. The chain employs TRBV5-4 and TRBJ2-7; unclear D gene. Between the trimmed V and J ends, which lost 0 bases and 4 bases, there was a span of 17 bases. Germline lookup yields CDR1 SGHNT and CDR2 YYREEE (reference sequence). The CDR3 is 16 amino acids. CDR3 DNA: TGTGCCAGCAGCTTGGATGTCATGGCAGGCGATTACGAGCAGTACTTC. This sequence encodes CASSLDVMAGDYEQYF. The variable domain in full, completed from reference TRBV5-4 and TRBJ2-7, reads ETGVTQSPTHLIKTRGQQVTLRCSSQSGHNTVSWYQQALGQGPQFIFQYYREEENGRGNFPPRFSGLQFPNYSSELNVNALELDDSALYLCASSLDVMAGDYEQYFGPGTRLTVT.

This clonotype is medium-sized. CDR3 residues: CASSYSAIPLDNEQFF. Written as DNA, the CDR3 is TGTGCCAGCAGTTACTCCGCTATCCCCCTAGACAATGAGCAGTTCTTC. The chain has TRBV6-2 or TRBV6-3 and TRBJ2-1; D gene ambiguous. CDR3 length equals 16 residues. Per germline, CDR1 MNHEY and CDR2 SVGEGT. The germline V and J ends were trimmed by 0 bases and 5 bases, with 14 bases remaining between them.

This clonotype was seen repeatedly, ten times or more. V and J are TRBV13 and TRBJ1-2; D is possibly TRBD1 (5 bases). V lost 5 bases to trimming and J lost 1 base, with 14 bases between them. CDR1 and CDR2 (germline): PRHDT, FYEKMQ (reference sequence). This CDR3 has 15 residues. The CDR3 DNA is TGTGCCAGCAGCGTACAGGCCGCCTTTAACTATGGCTACACCTTC. Translation gives CASSVQAAFNYGYTF.

This clonotype was counted at least ten times. The chain combines TRBV11-3 with TRBJ2-2, with 8 bases aligning to TRBD2. Unmatched junction bases numbered 5, after V lost 5 bases and J lost 6 bases. Germline CDR1 and CDR2: SGHNT and YENEEA. This CDR3 has 14 amino acids. The CDR3 region is CASSTRTSPGELFF. CDR3 nucleotides: TGTGCCAGCAGCACCCGGACTAGCCCCGGGGAGCTGTTTTTT.

The J gene is TRBJ2-3, the V gene TRBV4-3; no clear D gene. The CDR3 consists of 16 residues. Germline CDR1 reads LGHNA; CDR2 reads YSLEER. Trimming removed 0 bases from V and 6 bases from J, with 16 bases in between. The chain's CDR3 is CASSQDLRATRDTQYF. As DNA, the CDR3 is TGCGCCAGCAGCCAAGATCTTAGGGCCACTCGGGATACGCAGTATTTT.

This clonotype has at least ten counts. This chain links TRBV4-1 with TRBJ2-1; D is ambiguous. V gave up 5 bases and J gave up 0 bases, with 11 bases separating them. The CDR3 extends over 15 amino acids. The V gene's germline CDR1 is MGHRA and CDR2 YSYEKL. The CDR3, as DNA: TGCGCCAGCAGCGAAGTACAGAGCTCCTACAATGAGCAGTTCTTC. This translates into CASSEVQSSYNEQFF.

The V call is TRBV10-2, the J call TRBJ2-3; 7 bases align to TRBD2. Trimming took 7 bases from V and 5 from J; bases not matched to a gene: 9. The V gene's germline CDR1 is WSHSY and CDR2 SAAADI. The CDR3 covers 14 residues. CDR3 region: CASKGDAGVDTQYF. The CDR3 coding sequence is TGCGCCAGCAAAGGGGATGCGGGGGTAGATACGCAGTATTTT.

In its sample, this clonotype was seen many times. The genes are TRBV6-2 or TRBV6-3 and TRBJ1-2; D perhaps matches TRBD1 (5 bases). This CDR3 is built from 13 residues. Germline V gives CDR1 MNHEY, CDR2 SVGEGT. The V end was cut by 0 bases, the J end by 4 bases, with 6 bases between. Here the CDR3 reads CASSYSGTYGYTF. CDR3 in DNA: TGTGCCAGCAGTTACTCCGGGACCTATGGCTACACCTTC.

This clonotype is judged medium-sized (0.01 to 0.1%). The rearrangement joins TRBV9 to TRBJ2-1; weak D call: TRBD2 (5 bases). Germline CDR1 and CDR2: SGDLS and YYNGEE. V was cut by 0 bases and J by 9 bases, with 7 bases left in between. The CDR3 spans 12 residues. The CDR3 protein is CASSVAGSEQFF. The DNA of the CDR3 is TGTGCCAGCAGCGTAGCGGGAAGTGAGCAGTTCTTC.

This chain connects TRBV6-1 to TRBJ2-7; perhaps D is TRBD1 or TRBD2 (5 bases each). Germline CDR1 MNHNS, CDR2 SASEGT. The ends were cut back, 3 bases at V and 9 bases at J, with 18 bases in the middle. The CDR3 is made up of 14 amino acids. The CDR3 loop is CASSEIPAVGTQYV. In nucleotides, the CDR3 is TGTGCCAGCAGTGAGATCCCAGCTGTGGGGACGCAGTACGTC.

This clonotype is medium-sized in the sample. The chain uses TRBV6-2 or TRBV6-3 and TRBJ1-2; tentative D call: TRBD1 (6 bases). Germline V gene lookup returns CDR1 MNHEY and CDR2 SVGEGT. This CDR3 is built from 15 residues. V lost 1 base, J lost 2 bases, and 11 bases lay in between. The CDR3 DNA sequence: TGTGCCAGCAGTTACTACAGGGACTGGAACTATGGCTACACCTTC. This translates into CASSYYRDWNYGYTF.

By share of the sample, this clonotype is medium-sized (0.01 to 0.1%). J is TRBJ1-5 and V is TRBV6-5, with a weak D call TRBD1 (5 bases). Between the trimmed V and J ends, which lost 4 bases and 7 bases, there was a span of 14 bases. CDR1 MNHEY and CDR2 SVGAGI come from the germline V gene. CDR3 length equals 14 residues. The CDR3 sequence: CASSSSGLGQPQHF. The CDR3 DNA is TGTGCCAGCAGTTCGTCAGGGCTTGGGCAGCCCCAGCATTTT.

This clonotype was seen only once. The chain employs TRBV2 and TRBJ2-3; 7 positions agree with TRBD1. The J segment lost 0 bases and the V segment lost 5 bases, leaving 5 bases of the junction unmatched. The length of the CDR3 is 15 residues. The germline CDR1 and CDR2 sequences are SNHLY and FYNNEI. CDR3 nucleotides: TGTGCCAGCAGTCGGGGACAGTCTAGCACAGATACGCAGTATTTT. Translation gives CASSRGQSSTDTQYF.

In its sample, this clonotype was seen a few times. V is TRBV20-1 and J is TRBJ2-6; D is uncertain. V lost 5 bases, J lost 0 bases, and 5 bases lay in between. Germline lookup yields CDR1 DFQATT and CDR2 SNEGSKA (reference sequence). This CDR3 region has 13 residues. CDR3 coding DNA: TGCAGTGCTCCCCTCTCTGGGGCCAACGTCCTGACTTTC. Protein product: CSAPLSGANVLTF.

In this sample, this clonotype turned up many times. The chain employs TRBV7-3 and TRBJ1-6; D is uncertain. CDR3 size: 13 residues. Trimming cost V 5 bases and J 0 bases, with 2 bases left between them. CDR1 and CDR2 from the germline V gene are SGHTA and FQGTGA. CDR3 protein: CASSHSYNSPLHF. As DNA, the CDR3 is TGTGCCAGCAGCCACTCCTATAATTCACCCCTCCACTTT.